This T cell receptor (beta chain) was documented in a study of blood T cell repertoires in COVID-19. Looking at the study overall: The analysed material was cDNA or gDNA that came from T cells, B-cell-depleted T cells, or PBMCs.

The CDR3 extends over 14 amino acids. Trimming cost V 4 bases and J 3 bases; bases outside gene matches: 3. The germline V gene encodes CDR1 MNHEY and CDR2 SVGAGI. Under the authors' procedure: Nucleated cell counts were estimated from reference gene primer amplification. Generated by immunoSEQ multiplex PCR, the TCRdb table keeps only in-frame clones and is missing some. That table gives V, J and clone size, and the DNA gave D and trimming. The sample holds 200,000 or so clones, around 80% seen once. The sequence was obtained from a human donor in a cohort sampled during active COVID-19. The chain couples TRBV6-5 to TRBJ2-3; 8 bases are a match to TRBD2. The specimen was peripheral blood. As DNA, the CDR3 is TGTGCCAGCAGTTCCGGGGGGGGGACAGATACGCAGTATTTT. Translating gives CASSSGGGTDTQYF.